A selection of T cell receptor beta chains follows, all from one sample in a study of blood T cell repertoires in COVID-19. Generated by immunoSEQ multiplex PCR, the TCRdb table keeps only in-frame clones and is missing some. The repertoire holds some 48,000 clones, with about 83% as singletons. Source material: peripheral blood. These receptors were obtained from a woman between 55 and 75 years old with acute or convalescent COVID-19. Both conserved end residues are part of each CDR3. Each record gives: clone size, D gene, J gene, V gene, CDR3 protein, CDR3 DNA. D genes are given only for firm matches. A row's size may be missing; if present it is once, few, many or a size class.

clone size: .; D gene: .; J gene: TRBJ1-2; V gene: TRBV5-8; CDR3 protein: CASSFKDGGIYGYTF; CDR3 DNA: TGTGCCAGCAGCTTCAAGGACGGAGGGATCTATGGCTACACCTTC
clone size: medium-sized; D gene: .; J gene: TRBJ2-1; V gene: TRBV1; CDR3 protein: CTSSQERGGPYNEQFF; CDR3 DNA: TGCACCAGCAGCCAAGAACGGGGGGGACCCTACAATGAGCAGTTCTTC
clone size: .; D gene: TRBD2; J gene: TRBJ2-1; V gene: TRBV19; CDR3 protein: CASSDSGRAGNEQFF; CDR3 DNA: TGTGCCAGTAGTGATAGCGGGAGGGCTGGGAATGAGCAGTTCTTC
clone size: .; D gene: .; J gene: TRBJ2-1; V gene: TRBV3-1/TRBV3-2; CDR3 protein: CASSVSAGVTEQFF; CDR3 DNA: TGTGCCAGCAGCGTGTCGGCGGGTGTCACTGAGCAGTTCTTC
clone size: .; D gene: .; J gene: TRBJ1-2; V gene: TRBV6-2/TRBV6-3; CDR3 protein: CASSYSGRGDYTF; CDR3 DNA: TGTGCCAGCAGTTACTCGGGCAGGGGCGATTACACCTTC
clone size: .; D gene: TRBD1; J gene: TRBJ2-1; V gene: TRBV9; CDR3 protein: CASSAPGQGNNEQFF; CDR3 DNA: TGTGCCAGCAGCGCCCCGGGACAGGGAAACAATGAGCAGTTCTTC
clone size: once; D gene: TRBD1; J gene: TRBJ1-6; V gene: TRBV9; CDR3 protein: CASRRTGGISPLHF; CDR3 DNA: TGTGCCAGCAGACGGACAGGGGGAATTTCACCCCTCCACTTT
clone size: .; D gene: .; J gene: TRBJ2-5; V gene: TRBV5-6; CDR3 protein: CASSYIGIRETQYF; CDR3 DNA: TGTGCCAGCAGCTATATTGGCATCAGAGAGACCCAGTACTTC
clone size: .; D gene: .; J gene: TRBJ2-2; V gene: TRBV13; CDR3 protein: CASSLVQGSNTGELFF; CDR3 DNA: TGTGCCAGCAGCTTAGTTCAGGGATCGAACACCGGGGAGCTGTTTTTT
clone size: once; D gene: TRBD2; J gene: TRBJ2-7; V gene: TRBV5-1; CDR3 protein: CASSRLAGDEQYF; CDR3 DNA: TGCGCCAGCAGCCGACTAGCGGGAGACGAGCAGTACTTC
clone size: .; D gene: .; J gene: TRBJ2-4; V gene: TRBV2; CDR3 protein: CASGGDTNIQYF; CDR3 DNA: TGTGCCAGCGGTGGTGACACAAACATTCAGTACTTC
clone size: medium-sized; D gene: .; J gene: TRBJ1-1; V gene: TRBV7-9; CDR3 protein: CASSFPTGANTEAFF; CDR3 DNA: TGTGCCAGCAGCTTCCCGACAGGAGCGAACACTGAAGCTTTCTTT
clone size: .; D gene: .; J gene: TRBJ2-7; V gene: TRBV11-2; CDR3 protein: CASSPRRVERSYEQYF; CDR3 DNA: TGTGCCAGCAGCCCTAGGAGAGTCGAGCGAAGTTACGAGCAGTACTTC
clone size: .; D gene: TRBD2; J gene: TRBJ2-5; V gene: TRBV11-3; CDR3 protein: CASSLGPPGLAGGPDETQYF; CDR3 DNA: TGTGCCAGCAGCTTAGGCCCCCCCGGGCTAGCGGGAGGGCCAGATGAGACCCAGTACTTC
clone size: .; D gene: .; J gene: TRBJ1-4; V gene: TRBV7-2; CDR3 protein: CASSLETGVKLFF; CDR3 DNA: TGTGCCAGCAGCTTGGAGACAGGCGTAAAACTGTTTTTT
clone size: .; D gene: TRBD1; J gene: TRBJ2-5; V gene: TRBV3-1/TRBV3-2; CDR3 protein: CASSQQTGPANGGQYF; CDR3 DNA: TGTGCCAGCAGCCAACAGACAGGGCCGGCCAATGGGGGCCAGTACTTC
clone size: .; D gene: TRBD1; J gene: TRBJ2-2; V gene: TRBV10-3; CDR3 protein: CAISVQGTENTGELFF; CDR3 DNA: TGTGCCATCAGTGTACAGGGGACCGAGAACACCGGGGAGCTGTTTTTT
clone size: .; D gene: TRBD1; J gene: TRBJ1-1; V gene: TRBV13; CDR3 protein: CASSAGRGLTEAFF; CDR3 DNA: TGTGCCAGCAGTGCAGGCAGGGGGCTTACTGAAGCTTTCTTT
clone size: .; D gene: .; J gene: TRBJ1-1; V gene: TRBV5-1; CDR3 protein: CASSLAGRNEAFF; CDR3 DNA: TGCGCCAGCAGCTTGGCAGGGCGGAATGAAGCTTTCTTT
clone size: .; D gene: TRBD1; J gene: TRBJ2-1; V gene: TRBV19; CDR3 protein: CASSARPGQGAYNEQFF; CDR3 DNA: TGTGCCAGTAGTGCCCGCCCGGGACAGGGGGCCTACAATGAGCAGTTCTTC
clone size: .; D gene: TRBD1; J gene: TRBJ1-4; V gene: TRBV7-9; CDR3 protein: CASSRGQVNEKLFF; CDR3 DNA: TGTGCCAGCAGCCGCGGACAGGTTAATGAAAAACTGTTTTTT
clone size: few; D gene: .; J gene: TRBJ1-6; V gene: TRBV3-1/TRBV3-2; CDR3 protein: CASSPRVSVSPLHF; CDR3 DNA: TGTGCCAGCAGCCCCAGGGTCTCAGTTTCACCCCTCCACTTT
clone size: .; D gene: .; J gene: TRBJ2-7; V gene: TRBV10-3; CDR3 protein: CATGLFYEQYF; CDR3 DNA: TGTGCCACCGGGTTATTCTACGAGCAGTACTTC
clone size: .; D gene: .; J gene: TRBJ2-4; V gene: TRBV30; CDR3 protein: CAWNRAGEKNIQYF; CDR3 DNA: TGTGCCTGGAATCGGGCAGGGGAGAAAAACATTCAGTACTTC
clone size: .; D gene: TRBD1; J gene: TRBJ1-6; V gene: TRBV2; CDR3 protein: CASRRGQDNSPLHF; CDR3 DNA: TGTGCCAGCAGGAGGGGACAGGACAATTCACCCCTCCACTTT
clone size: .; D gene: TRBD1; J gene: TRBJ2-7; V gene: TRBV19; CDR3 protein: CASSTGQALGEQYF; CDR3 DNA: TGTGCCAGTAGTACCGGACAGGCGTTGGGGGAGCAGTACTTC
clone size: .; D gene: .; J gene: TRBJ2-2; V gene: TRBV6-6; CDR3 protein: CASSYPQGLYTGELFF; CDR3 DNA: TGTGCCAGCAGTTACCCCCAGGGACTCTACACCGGGGAGCTGTTTTTT
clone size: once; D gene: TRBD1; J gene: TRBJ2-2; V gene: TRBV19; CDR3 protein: CASSGRDSNTGELFF; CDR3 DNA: TGTGCCAGTAGTGGAAGGGACAGTAACACCGGGGAGCTGTTTTTT
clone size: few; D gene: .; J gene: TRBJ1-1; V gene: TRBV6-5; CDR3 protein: CASSPNGGSHTEAFF; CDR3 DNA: TGTGCCAGCAGTCCCAACGGGGGGAGTCACACTGAAGCTTTCTTT
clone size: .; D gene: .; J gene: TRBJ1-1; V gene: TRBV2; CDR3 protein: CASSHGTEAFF; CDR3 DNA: TGTGCCAGCAGTCACGGGACTGAAGCTTTCTTT
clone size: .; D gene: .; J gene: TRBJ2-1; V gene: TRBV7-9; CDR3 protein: CASSLGGIRQFYNEQFF; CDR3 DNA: TGTGCCAGCAGCTTAGGCGGAATTCGGCAGTTCTACAATGAGCAGTTCTTC
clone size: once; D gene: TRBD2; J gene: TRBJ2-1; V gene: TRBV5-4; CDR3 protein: CASSLEAGGYNEQFF; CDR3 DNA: TGTGCCAGCAGCTTGGAAGCGGGAGGGTACAATGAGCAGTTCTTC
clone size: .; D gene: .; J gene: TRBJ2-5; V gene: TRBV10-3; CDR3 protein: CAISDRGIPQETQYF; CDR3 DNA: TGTGCCATCAGTGACCGGGGGATTCCACAAGAGACCCAGTACTTC
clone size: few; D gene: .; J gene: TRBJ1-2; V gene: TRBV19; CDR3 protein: CASSRAKLGYTF; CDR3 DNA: TGTGCCAGTAGTAGAGCCAAGCTTGGCTACACCTTC
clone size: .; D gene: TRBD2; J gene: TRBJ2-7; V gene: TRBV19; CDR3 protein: CASSIGLAVSYEQYF; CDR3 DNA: TGTGCCAGTAGTATTGGGCTAGCGGTCTCCTACGAGCAGTACTTC
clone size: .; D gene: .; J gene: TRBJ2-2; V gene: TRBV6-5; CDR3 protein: CASSYDTPNTGELFF; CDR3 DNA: TGTGCCAGCAGTTACGACACCCCGAACACCGGGGAGCTGTTTTTT
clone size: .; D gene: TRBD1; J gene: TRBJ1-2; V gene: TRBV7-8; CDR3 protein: CASSFRGQDYGYTF; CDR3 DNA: TGTGCCAGCAGCTTCCGTGGACAGGATTATGGCTACACCTTC
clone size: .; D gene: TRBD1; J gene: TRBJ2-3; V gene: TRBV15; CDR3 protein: CATSRAGTGTSTDTQYF; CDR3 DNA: TGTGCCACCAGCAGGGCCGGGACAGGGACTAGCACAGATACGCAGTATTTT
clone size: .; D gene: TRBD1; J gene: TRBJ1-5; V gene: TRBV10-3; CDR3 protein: CAISSSTGGNQPQHF; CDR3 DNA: TGTGCCATCAGTTCATCGACAGGGGGAAATCAGCCCCAGCATTTT
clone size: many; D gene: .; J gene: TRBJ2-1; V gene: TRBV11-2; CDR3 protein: CASSPEDNSYNEQFF; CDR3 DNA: TGTGCCAGCAGCCCCGAGGACAACTCCTACAATGAGCAGTTCTTC
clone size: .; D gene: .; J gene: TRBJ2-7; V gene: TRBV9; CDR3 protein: CASTGGGTYEQYF; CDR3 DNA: TGTGCCAGCACCGGTGGAGGTACCTACGAGCAGTACTTC
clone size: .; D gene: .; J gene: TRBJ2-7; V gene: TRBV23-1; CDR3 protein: CASSQRQGGSAYEQYF; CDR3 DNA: TGCGCCAGCAGTCAAAGGCAGGGTGGGTCAGCTTACGAGCAGTACTTC
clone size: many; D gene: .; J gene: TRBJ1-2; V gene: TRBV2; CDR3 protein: CASSELRGLGHGYTF; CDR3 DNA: TGTGCCAGCAGTGAATTGCGAGGATTGGGTCATGGCTACACCTTC
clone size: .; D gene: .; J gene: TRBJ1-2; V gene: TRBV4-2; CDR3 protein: CASSHETPSGYTF; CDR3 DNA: TGTGCCAGCAGCCACGAGACACCAAGCGGCTACACCTTC